What follows are 20 T cell receptor beta chains derived from one specimen sequenced in a study of cytomegalovirus exposure and HLA in healthy donors. The primer mix had 60 Vbeta and 13 Jbeta primers. Clones were sequenced by immunoSEQ multiplex PCR, and TCRdb holds only the in-frame ones, with some missing. This table has roughly 100,000 clones, roughly 80% appearing once. The specimen sequenced was PBMCs. The receptors here all came from a female donor in good health and CMV-seropositive.

The V call is TRBV6-5, the J call TRBJ1-1, with no clear D. The germline V gene encodes CDR1 MNHEY and CDR2 SVGAGI. Trimming removed 0 bases at V and 3 bases at J, with 11 bases between. The CDR3 has 15 amino acids. The CDR3 sequence: CASSYSWPGYTEAFF. The CDR3, as DNA: TGTGCCAGCAGTTACTCCTGGCCGGGGTACACTGAAGCTTTCTTT.

This rearrangement joins TRBV28 to TRBJ1-2; no clear D. CDR3 size: 13 residues. Germline CDR1 and CDR2: MDHEN and SYDVKM. V lost 3 bases, J lost 3 bases, and 8 bases lay in between. CDR3 in amino acids: CASSLAGYYGYTF. CDR3 DNA: TGTGCCAGCAGTTTGGCGGGCTACTATGGCTACACCTTC.

The V and J genes are TRBV20-1 and TRBJ1-3; D unclear. The CDR3 sequence is 11 residues long. Germline assignment: CDR1 DFQATT and CDR2 SNEGSKA (reference sequence). V was cut by 6 bases and J by 2 bases, with 5 bases left in between. The chain's CDR3 is CSAPAGNTIYF. The CDR3 bases are TGCAGTGCCCCAGCTGGAAACACCATATATTTT.

The V gene is TRBV19, the J gene TRBJ1-1; the match to TRBD1 covers 11 bases. Germline lookup yields CDR1 LNHDA and CDR2 SQIVND (reference sequence). Trimming took 3 bases from V and 0 from J; bases not matched to a gene: 6. The CDR3 contains 17 residues. DNA of the CDR3: TGTGCCAGTAGTATGGGGACAGGGGGACGGATGAACACTGAAGCTTTCTTT. It translates to CASSMGTGGRMNTEAFF.

This chain joins TRBV10-1 and TRBJ2-3; D gene unclear. The V gene's germline CDR1 is WNHNN and CDR2 SYGVQD (reference sequence). Trimming removed 0 bases at V and 9 bases at J, with 10 bases between. This CDR3 has 13 amino acids. CDR3 bases: TGCGCCAGCAGTGAGTCTGAGCCCGGGACGCAGTATTTT. Its protein is CASSESEPGTQYF.

Here the CDR3 DNA reads TGTGCCAGCGGGATTTCAGGGGGAGGCACAGATACGCAGTATTTT. Translating it yields CASGISGGGTDTQYF. V usage is TRBV21-1 and J usage is TRBJ2-3; TRBD1 is taken as the D call from the table, unchecked against the DNA. TRBV21-1 corresponds to a pseudogene. The CDR3 runs 15 residues.

This clone was recorded a few times. The V call is TRBV14, the J call TRBJ2-7, with 8 bases that match TRBD2. V lost 5 bases and J lost 7; bases outside the gene matches: 4. Germline V gene data show CDR1 as SGHDN and CDR2 as FVKESK. The CDR3 length is 12 residues. This CDR3 is CASSDTGGEQYF. The CDR3 bases are TGTGCCAGCAGCGACACGGGGGGGGAGCAGTACTTC.

This chain connects TRBV2 to TRBJ1-3, with D perhaps TRBD1 (5 bases). Germline V gene data show CDR1 as SNHLY and CDR2 as FYNNEI. Trimming left V 3 bases short and J 4 bases short, with 10 bases between. The CDR3 runs 14 residues. CDR3 nucleotide sequence: TGTGCCAGCAGTGACGGGGGTGGAGGAAACACCATATATTTT. This gives the protein CASSDGGGGNTIYF.

The rearrangement links TRBV6-1 to TRBJ1-1; D is ambiguous. This CDR3 has 14 residues. CDR1 is MNHNS, CDR2 SASEGT, per germline. V lost 8 bases and J lost 1, with 14 bases in between. CDR3 sequence: CASARGIGNTEAFF. For the CDR3, the DNA is TGTGCCAGCGCTAGAGGAATAGGGAACACTGAAGCTTTCTTT.

The chain links TRBV5-1 to TRBJ1-1; D remains unclear. Germline loops: CDR1 SGHRS, CDR2 YFSETQ. There are 14 residues in the CDR3. Trimming took off 1 base at V and 5 bases at J, with 12 bases between the two ends. CDR3 region: CASSLSGSGTEAFF. CDR3 nucleotides: TGCGCCAGCAGCTTGAGTGGCTCGGGGACTGAAGCTTTCTTT.

DNA for the CDR3: TGTGCCAGCAGCGACAGGGCGAACACTGAAGCTTTCTTT. This gives the protein CASSDRANTEAFF. The chain uses TRBV6-6 and TRBJ1-1, with 7 bases that match TRBD1. Germline V CDR1 and CDR2: MNHNY, SVGAGI (reference sequence). The length of the CDR3 is 13 residues. Losses at the gene ends were 6 bases for V and 1 base for J; bases not matched to a gene: 2.

The rearrangement links TRBV5-1 to TRBJ2-3; TRBD2 aligns across 8 bases. V lost 9 bases and J lost 3; bases outside the gene matches: 9. Germline values: CDR1 SGHRS, CDR2 YFSETQ. There are 14 residues in the CDR3. In nucleotides, the CDR3 is TGCGCCACATCCAGCGGGGGAGGGACAGATACGCAGTATTTT. Its protein is CATSSGGGTDTQYF. Together with reference TRBV5-1 and TRBJ2-3, the CDR3 gives the full variable domain: KAGVTQTPRYLIKTRGQQVTLSCSPISGHRSVSWYQQTPGQGLQFLFEYFSETQRNKGNFPGRFSGRQFSNSRSEMNVSTLELGDSALYLCATSSGGGTDTQYFGPGTRLTVL.

The J gene is TRBJ2-1, the V gene TRBV9; 11 bases align to TRBD1. The CDR3 is 15 residues long. V gave up 1 base and J gave up 8 bases; unmatched junction bases: 5. Germline CDR1 reads SGDLS; CDR2 reads YYNGEE. Here the CDR3 reads CASSVPGQGEYEQFF. The DNA for the CDR3 is TGTGCCAGCAGCGTACCGGGACAGGGGGAGTATGAGCAGTTCTTC.

This clone has just one count. This sequence joins TRBV13 and TRBJ1-5, with D possibly being TRBD1 (5 bases). V was pared by 0 bases and J by 2 bases, with 11 bases between. The CDR3 is 16 residues long. Germline V gene data show CDR1 as PRHDT and CDR2 as FYEKMQ (reference sequence). The CDR3: CASSLGTASGNQPQHF. In DNA form, the CDR3 reads TGTGCCAGCAGCTTAGGGACAGCCTCCGGCAATCAGCCCCAGCATTTT.

The chain has TRBV7-6 and TRBJ1-4, with 7 bases identical to TRBD1. The length of the CDR3 is 14 residues. From germline, CDR1 is SGHVS and CDR2 FNYEAQ. The ends lost 5 bases at V and 8 bases at J; junction bases unmatched: 8. CDR3 sequence (DNA): TGTGCCAGCAGCCACCGGGACAGCAGAGAAAAACTGTTTTTT. Its protein is CASSHRDSREKLFF.

The V gene is TRBV6-5, the J gene TRBJ1-2, with TRBD1 identical over 11 bases. CDR3 length: 15 residues. Germline V gene lookup returns CDR1 MNHEY and CDR2 SVGAGI. V lost 6 bases and J lost 2; bases outside the gene matches: 5. CDR3 nucleotides: TGTGCCAGCAGCGGACAGGGGGCTTCCAACTATGGCTACACCTTC. Its protein is CASSGQGASNYGYTF.

The J gene is TRBJ2-7, the V gene TRBV6-5, with 8 bases lining up with TRBD1. Germline values: CDR1 MNHEY, CDR2 SVGAGI. The CDR3 covers 16 residues. Losses at the gene ends were 0 bases for V and 1 base for J; bases not matched to a gene: 5. The CDR3 region has the DNA TGTGCCAGCAGTTACTCGGACAGGGTAGGTTCCTACGAGCAGTACTTC. Translating gives CASSYSDRVGSYEQYF.

The chain has TRBV18 and TRBJ1-1; D gene ambiguous. The CDR3 runs 15 residues. The V end was cut by 5 bases, the J end by 0 bases, with 13 bases between. From germline, CDR1 is KGHSH and CDR2 LQKENI. The CDR3 spells CASSTTSGMNTEAFF. CDR3 sequence (DNA): TGTGCCAGCTCAACAACCTCGGGAATGAACACTGAAGCTTTCTTT.

The V call is TRBV6-1, the J call TRBJ2-1; D uncertain. Trimming pared 1 base from V and 12 bases from J, leaving 7 bases between. Germline V gene data show CDR1 as MNHNS and CDR2 as SASEGT. The length of the CDR3 is 11 residues. Here the CDR3 DNA reads TGTGCCAGCAGTGAAGTCCTCCCGCAGTTCTTC. Encoded protein: CASSEVLPQFF.

This clone was seen only a few times. The rearrangement uses TRBV6-5 and TRBJ1-1, with unresolved D. The CDR3 length is 13 residues. Germline CDR1 and CDR2: MNHEY and SVGAGI. Trimming removed 0 bases from V and 1 base from J, with 3 bases in between. This chain's CDR3 is CASSYSQNTEAFF. CDR3 bases: TGTGCCAGCAGTTACTCACAGAACACTGAAGCTTTCTTT.